This T cell receptor beta chain was captured in a study of beta chain features in type 1 diabetes (dated by TCRdb to the late 2010s). About the investigation overall: Mean age, gender distribution, total cell number and subset yield were not different between patients and healthy donors. Whereas all 28 donors provided naive and central memory subsets, regulatory and stem cell-like memory subsets were isolated from just 8 patients and roughly eight healthy donors. In the study, recently diagnosed type 1 diabetes patients and matched healthy donors were compared on the TCRB repertoires of their sorted circulating CD4+ T cell subsets. A total of 85 million to 110 million sorted cells were examined across all samples, and RNA yield correlated strongly with the number of cells per subset.

A single peripheral blood draw of around 120 mL on average was collected from each donor into heparinised tubes. Using a panel that included CD45RO, CCR7, CD25, CD127, CD95 and CD27, naive, central memory, regulatory and stem cell-like memory CD4+ T cells were sorted on a BD FACSAria II. All sorted populations exceeded 95% purity. Right away, PBMCs were isolated by Lymphoprep density gradient centrifugation and were stained directly, with no culture step. Samples were stained and sorted in pairs, with one healthy donor and one patient per experiment, so that batch effects were minimized. All of the isolated RNA was reverse transcribed with the High Capacity cDNA Reverse Transcription Kit, so expressed TCRB transcripts were sequenced. Deep immunoSEQ sequencing was applied to naive, central memory and regulatory T cell samples, giving an average of around 3.8 million total reads per sample. After sorted cells were lysed in RLT buffer, RNA was extracted with DNase-treated RNeasy Micro or Mini kits, with the choice depending on cell number. To prevent cross-contamination, every cell subset was processed on its own, while patient and healthy donor samples were processed together. Using the immunoSEQ multiplex PCR, TCRB sequences were amplified from cDNA into 87-bp fragments spanning the CDR3 region. Sequencing of the amplicons was performed on the Illumina HiSeq platform. The study's own analysis went as follows. Synthetic template baselines were used to correct PCR bias computationally, reads within Hamming distance 2 were collapsed together, and singletons that could not be merged were discarded. Reads were aligned against IMGT to assign V, D and J genes, CDR3 length and insertions or deletions at six rearrangement sites. Within each subset, clonotype counts were normalized to sorted cell number, and only after that were true diversity and Gini coefficients computed with the tcR R package. The overlap coefficient, calculated on TCRB nucleotide sequences, was used to quantify repertoire sharing. As a proxy for the pre-selection repertoire, out-of-frame TCRB sequences from naive cells were analyzed. Held by TCRdb, this immuneACCESS table contains in-frame sequences only and omits some clones. Under half of the omission traces to an unresolved V gene where checked; the cause of the rest is unknown. D and trimming come from the DNA, and the V and J calls and clone size come from that table. The sample table contains 350,000 or so clones; only one count was recorded for about 20% of them. Of the sample, roughly 0.045% falls within the top ten clones.

Points the paper makes about the study in general: HLA sub-analyses involved small numbers of individuals, so any influence of HLA type on TCRB rearrangement remained unresolved. Because cDNA was sequenced instead of genomic DNA, highly expressing activated cells could be over-represented, though the groups showed no difference in activation or CD3 levels. Patients with type 1 diabetes made fewer insertions and deleted more nucleotides at VDJ recombination sites, implying thymic rearrangement abnormalities. Naive, central memory and regulatory TCRB repertoires appeared more similar among patients than among healthy donors. Shorter templates might have been favored by PCR, but patient and control samples were amplified and corrected together, so both groups would have been affected equally by any skew. A moderate but significant shortening of TCRB CDR3 length was observed in type 1 diabetes patients in all four CD4+ subsets.

The junction shows trimming of 6 bases on V and 4 bases on J, plus 13 bases between the germline ends. The CDR3 holds 15 amino acids from the cysteine to the phenylalanine. Only CDR3 DNA remains: 45 bases, in frame from the first base. The germline V gene encodes CDR1 SGHAT and CDR2 FQNNGV. With respect to this clone: Its antigen is currently not known. No qualities accompany the bases; no much larger clone lies one base away.

The receptor chain draws on TRBV11-2 and TRBJ2-6; TRBD2 is possibly the D segment (5 matching bases). Sequencing input: naive CD4+ T cells from blood. The cell subset or site label, read with the paper, signifies: true naive CD4+ T cells. The sequence came from a woman under 30 in good health. The CDR3 here reads CASRALRRGANVLTF. The DNA is TGTGCCAGCAGGGCCCTTAGGAGGGGGGCCAACGTCCTGACTTTC.